A single sample gave rise to the 19 T cell receptor beta chains below, sequenced in a study of human T cells and chemical hapten exposure. TCRdb re-derived calls from the RACE reads in MiXCR, one entry per CDR3 protein. The sample yields about 76,000 distinct CDR3 sequences, under 15% seen once. Stated time point: patch test 3, about 24 weeks after DPC sensitization. Treatment described: therapeutic diphenylcyclopropenone sensitization with weekly scalp DPC. This sample comprised whole blood, obtained in connection with sensitization to the hapten diphenylcyclopropenone (DPC). These TCRs come from a woman aged 45 to 65 with alopecia areata. Some clones in this sample may be carry-over from other donors' samples.

This clonotype has a handful of counts. The rearrangement joins TRBV5-5 to TRBJ2-7; D is possibly TRBD2 (6 bases). V was pared by 2 bases and J by 4 bases, with 13 bases between. The germline gives CDR1 SGHKS, CDR2 YYEKEE (reference sequence). CDR3 length: 14 residues. DNA of the CDR3: TGTGCCAGCAGCTTCGGGACGGGGGAATACGAGCAGTACTTC. It translates to CASSFGTGEYEQYF.

This clonotype was observed a handful of times. The V gene is TRBV7-3, the J gene TRBJ2-1; possible D gene TRBD1, 5 bases. The germline V gene encodes CDR1 SGHTA and CDR2 FQGTGA. The CDR3 has 11 residues. V was clipped by 6 bases and J by 11 bases, with 11 bases between them. This CDR3 reads CASSTGSKQFF. In nucleotides, the CDR3 is TGTGCCAGCAGTACAGGTTCTAAGCAGTTCTTC.

This clonotype was recorded a few times. The rearrangement links TRBV7-2 to TRBJ1-1; D unresolved. CDR1 is SGHTA, CDR2 FQGNSA, per germline. V shed 1 base and J shed 4 bases, with 13 bases lying between them. The CDR3 is 15 residues long. The CDR3 spells CASSLVLVSGTEAFF. The CDR3 bases are TGTGCCAGCAGCTTAGTTCTGGTCTCTGGCACTGAAGCTTTCTTT.

This clonotype was seen a few times. The chain combines TRBV5-1 with TRBJ1-1; 7 bases line up with TRBD1. In germline, CDR1 is SGHRS, CDR2 YFSETQ. With 0 bases clipped from V and 4 bases from J, the junction kept 6 bases outside the gene matches. The CDR3 length is 15 residues. The CDR3 region has the DNA TGCGCCAGCAGCTTGGCAGGGGGTCCGAGCACTGAAGCTTTCTTT. Its protein is CASSLAGGPSTEAFF.

This clonotype has only a few counts. This chain links TRBV19 with TRBJ1-2; no clear D gene. This CDR3 has 12 amino acids. Trimming cost V 7 bases and J 4 bases, with 10 bases left between them. Germline CDR1 LNHDA, CDR2 SQIVND (reference sequence). The CDR3 DNA reads as TGTGCCAGTACTGGCAGTCTCTATGGCTACACCTTC. This sequence encodes CASTGSLYGYTF.

This clonotype was observed at least ten times. The chain couples TRBV20-1 to TRBJ2-2, with TRBD2 as a possible D gene (5 bases). The ends were cut back, 5 bases at V and 4 bases at J, with 14 bases in the middle. The CDR3 runs 14 residues. Germline V gene sequence: CDR1 DFQATT, CDR2 SNEGSKA (reference sequence). Here the CDR3 reads CSARPGSGTGELFF. The CDR3 region has the DNA TGCAGTGCTCGCCCGGGGTCGGGCACCGGGGAGCTGTTTTTT.

This chain uses TRBV29-1 with TRBJ1-1; perhaps TRBD1 as D (5 bases). There are 13 residues in the CDR3. Germline V gives CDR1 SQVTM, CDR2 ANQGSEA. V lost 6 bases and J lost 5, with 16 bases in between. CDR3 coding DNA: TGCAGCGTCAAGGTGGGCAGGGTAACTGAAGCTTTCTTT. Translating it yields CSVKVGRVTEAFF.

At least ten counts were recorded for this clonotype. The chain combines TRBV29-1 with TRBJ1-1, with 7 bases lining up with TRBD1. J lost 3 bases, V lost 5 bases, and 3 bases had no gene match. CDR1 SQVTM and CDR2 ANQGSEA come from the germline V gene. The CDR3 has 12 amino acids. The CDR3 spells CSVSRGDTEAFF. Here the CDR3 DNA reads TGCAGCGTTTCCAGGGGGGACACTGAAGCTTTCTTT.

The table lists this clonotype with many counts. The chain combines TRBV3-1 with TRBJ1-2, with unresolved D. The length of the CDR3 is 15 residues. Trimming stripped 1 base from V and 0 bases from J, with 9 bases between. Germline V gene lookup returns CDR1 LGHDT and CDR2 YNNKEL (reference sequence). The CDR3 bases are TGTGCCAGCAGCCAAGCCCAGGTAGCTAACTATGGCTACACCTTC. Its translation: CASSQAQVANYGYTF.

CDR3 loop: CSVAEGGNSPLHF. The CDR3, as DNA: TGCAGCGTTGCAGAGGGAGGTAATTCACCCCTCCACTTT. The V gene is TRBV29-1, the J gene TRBJ1-6, with D unresolved. Germline values: CDR1 SQVTM, CDR2 ANQGSEA. Between the trimmed V and J ends, which lost 4 bases and 6 bases, there was a span of 10 bases. CDR3 length: 13 residues.

This clonotype was seen many times. The V gene is TRBV27, the J gene TRBJ2-7, with TRBD1 as a possible D gene (6 bases). The V end lost 6 bases, the J end lost 7 bases, and 16 bases lay between the germline ends. The CDR3 sequence is 13 residues long. Germline V lookup: CDR1 MNHEY, CDR2 SMNVEV (reference sequence). In DNA form, the CDR3 reads TGTGCCAGCAGCAGCGGACAGCGTTCGGAGCAGTACTTC. This sequence encodes CASSSGQRSEQYF.

This clonotype has only a few counts. The chain joins TRBV21-1 to TRBJ1-6. TRBV21-1 is labeled a pseudogene. The length of the CDR3 is 10 residues. CDR3: CASSYSPLHF. CDR3 in DNA: TGTGCCAGCTCTTACTCACCCCTCCACTTT.

This clonotype came up a few times. The chain combines TRBV10-3 with TRBJ2-7; D gene ambiguous. CDR3 length: 13 residues. V lost 11 bases and J lost 0, with 14 bases in between. CDR1 is ENHRY and CDR2 is SYGVKD in the germline V gene. The CDR3 region is CAASSRSSYEQYF. Here the CDR3 DNA reads TGTGCCGCGAGTAGCAGAAGCTCCTACGAGCAGTACTTC.

The CDR3 nucleotides are TGTGCCACCAGCAGAGAATACGGGACTAGCTCAGATACGCAGTATTTT. Protein product: CATSREYGTSSDTQYF. The J gene is TRBJ2-3, the V gene TRBV15, with 9 bases matching TRBD2. The CDR3 extends over 16 amino acids. Losses at the gene ends were 0 bases for V and 4 bases for J; bases not matched to a gene: 5. CDR1 and CDR2 (germline): LNHNV, YYDKDF (reference sequence).

This clonotype showed up many times. The chain couples TRBV3-1 to TRBJ2-1; 12 nucleotides align to TRBD2. Germline V gene lookup returns CDR1 LGHDT and CDR2 YNNKEL (reference sequence). The CDR3 sequence is 16 residues long. J lost 8 bases, V lost 0 bases, and 5 bases had no gene match. The CDR3 loop is CASSQDSTSGSYEQFF. CDR3 nucleotide sequence: TGTGCCAGCAGCCAAGACTCGACTAGCGGGAGTTATGAGCAGTTCTTC.

This clonotype has just a few counts. The V gene is TRBV6-1, the J gene TRBJ2-1; 11 bases fit TRBD2. V was clipped by 1 base and J by 9 bases; unmatched bases: 8. Germline CDR1 MNHNS, CDR2 SASEGT. The CDR3 contains 16 residues. The DNA of the CDR3 is TGTGCCAGCAGTGAAGAAGTTAGCGGGAGGGTCGGTGAGCAGTTCTTC. Translating gives CASSEEVSGRVGEQFF.

In this sample, this clonotype turned up many times. The chain links TRBV21-1 to TRBJ2-5; TRBD2 was called by the table and not checked on the DNA. TRBV21-1 is recorded as a pseudogene. The CDR3 sequence is 18 residues long. DNA for the CDR3: TGTGCCAGCAGCAAAACTCAGGGTAGACGGGAGGAACAAGAGACCCAGTACTTC. This encodes CASSKTQGRREEQETQYF.

At least ten counts were recorded for this clonotype. This rearrangement joins TRBV7-8 to TRBJ2-1; D unclear. The V end was cut by 6 bases, the J end by 7 bases, with 19 bases between. This CDR3 spans 15 amino acids. The germline CDR1 and CDR2 sequences are SGHVS and FQNEAQ. The CDR3 coding sequence is TGTGCCAGCAGTTTACGGGCCCAGCTTTGGAATGAGCAGTTCTTC. Amino acid sequence: CASSLRAQLWNEQFF.

This clonotype has at least ten counts. The chain recombines TRBV28 with TRBJ2-3; no clear D gene. Trimming shortened V by 5 bases and J by 0 bases, and 9 bases separated the two germline ends. This CDR3 is built from 14 residues. Germline CDR1 and CDR2: MDHEN and SYDVKM. The CDR3 reads CASSRSTSTDTQYF. In nucleotides, the CDR3 is TGTGCCAGCAGTCGGAGTACTAGCACAGATACGCAGTATTTT.